This record covers a single T cell receptor beta chain. What it binds is unknown. These data belong to a study of cytomegalovirus exposure and HLA in healthy donors. Vbeta (60) and Jbeta (13) primers were used in the PCR. Assay used: immunoSEQ multiplex PCR; TCRdb lists only in-frame clones, some missing. The specimen's table records more than 100,000 clones. Overall study findings and caveats: In a later analysis, donors in an Asian-associated ancestry cluster reportedly had fewer N-insertions in productive TCRs than the cohort mean. HLA-A and HLA-B allele assignments for most subjects were reportedly predicted accurately using TCR beta sequences.

V shed 1 base and J shed 4 bases, with 26 bases lying between them. The CDR3 is 20 residues long. The germline gives CDR1 LNHDA, CDR2 SQIVND (reference sequence). Material: PBMCs. This chain uses TRBV19 with TRBJ2-1; perhaps TRBD2 as D (7 bases). The origin of this receptor is a man between 18 and 35 years old in good health and CMV-seronegative. CDR3 protein: CASSIARLGGREGGYNEQFF. The CDR3 DNA is TGTGCCAGTAGTATAGCCCGTTTGGGAGGTCGAGAGGGGGGGTACAATGAGCAGTTCTTC.